This T cell receptor beta chain was found in a study of T cell responses to AZD1222 COVID-19 vaccine. Study-wide points: Repertoires were sampled only after the peak T cell response.

This CDR3 has 14 residues. V was shortened by 0 bases and J by 10 bases, with 10 bases between the two germline ends. Germline V gives CDR1 SGHTA, CDR2 FQGNSA. A word on this clone: Its antigen is not known.

Repertoires were generated with immunoSEQ multiplex PCR, while TCRdb's copy carries only in-frame clones and drops some. In the table there are roughly 190,000 clones, around 90% of which are singletons. The receptor was derived from an adult who received the MenACWY meningococcal vaccine as a control. This specimen consisted of peripheral blood, obtained 28 days after the second dose of the MenACWY control vaccine. This sequence joins TRBV7-2 and TRBJ1-6; D gene unclear. As DNA, the CDR3 is TGTGCCAGCAGCTTAGCCCTTCCGGGGTCACCCCTCCACTTT. Protein product: CASSLALPGSPLHF.